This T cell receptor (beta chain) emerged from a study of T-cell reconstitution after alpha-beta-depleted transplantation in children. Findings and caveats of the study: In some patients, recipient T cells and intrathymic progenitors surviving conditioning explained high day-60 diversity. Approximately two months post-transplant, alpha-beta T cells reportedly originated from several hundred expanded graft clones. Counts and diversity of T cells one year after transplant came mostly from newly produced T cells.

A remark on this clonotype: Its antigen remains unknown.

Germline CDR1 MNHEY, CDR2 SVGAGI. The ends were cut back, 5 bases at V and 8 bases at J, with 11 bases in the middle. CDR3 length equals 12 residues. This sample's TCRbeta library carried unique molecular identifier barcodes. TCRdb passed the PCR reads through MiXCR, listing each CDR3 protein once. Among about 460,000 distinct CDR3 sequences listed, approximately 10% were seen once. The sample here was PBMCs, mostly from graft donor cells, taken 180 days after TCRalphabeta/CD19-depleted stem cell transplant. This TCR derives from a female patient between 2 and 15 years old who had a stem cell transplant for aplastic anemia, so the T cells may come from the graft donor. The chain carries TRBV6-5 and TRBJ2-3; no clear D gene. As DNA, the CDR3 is TGTGCCAGCAGTGGGCCCGGGCGTACGCAGTATTTT. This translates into CASSGPGRTQYF.